A selection of T cell receptor beta chains follows, all from one sample in a study of T cells in localized non-small cell lung cancer. The method was immunoSEQ multiplex PCR; TCRdb's version includes in-frame clones alone and lacks a portion of them. Among about 55,000 clones listed, over 70% were seen once. Sequencing used peripheral blood mononuclear cells, obtained before any cancer treatment. These receptors were taken from a man aged 40 to 70 with stage III lung adenocarcinoma. CDR3s include the opening cysteine and the closing phenylalanine or tryptophan. Fields, in order: clone size, V gene, J gene, D gene, CDR3 DNA, CDR3 protein. A D gene is named only where the DNA matches it firmly. Some rows mark clone size as missing; the rest say once, few, many or name a class of expanded clone.

NA	TRBV4-1	TRBJ2-7	NA	TGCGCCAGCAGCCAAGACCCCCTCGGGGAGGAGTACGAGCAGTACTTC	CASSQDPLGEEYEQYF
NA	TRBV13	TRBJ1-5	NA	TGTGCCAGCAGCTTTGGGGGACGGCCCCAGCATTTT	CASSFGGRPQHF
NA	TRBV9	TRBJ2-1	TRBD2	TGTGCCAGCAGCGTAGGTAGCGGGGGCTACAATGAGCAGTTCTTC	CASSVGSGGYNEQFF
NA	TRBV7-2	TRBJ1-2	NA	TGTGCCAGCAGCGGGGGGACAAGCCCTAACTATGGCTACACCTTC	CASSGGTSPNYGYTF
NA	TRBV7-9	TRBJ2-3	TRBD1	TGTGCCAGCAGGGGACAGGGTGGCTATGATACGCAGTATTTT	CASRGQGGYDTQYF
once	TRBV10-2	TRBJ2-3	NA	TGCGCCAGCAGTGATTACACAGATACGCAGTATTTT	CASSDYTDTQYF
NA	TRBV7-3	TRBJ2-1	TRBD1	TGTGCCAGCAGCACGGACAGGGGAACCTACAATGAGCAGTTCTTC	CASSTDRGTYNEQFF
NA	TRBV11-2	TRBJ2-7	NA	TGTGCCAGCAGCTTAAATCGGGATAGCGAGCAGTACTTC	CASSLNRDSEQYF
NA	TRBV29-1	TRBJ1-4	NA	TGCAGCGTCCTGCCCGCACAGGGAGCTAATGAAAAACTGTTTTTT	CSVLPAQGANEKLFF
NA	TRBV7-9	TRBJ1-1	NA	TGTGCCAGCAGCTTTCAAGCCGGAGGGGCTTTCTTT	CASSFQAGGAFF
NA	TRBV6-5	TRBJ1-2	TRBD1	TGTGCCAGCAGTTACGCGGACAGGGGACCGGGTGGCTACACCTTC	CASSYADRGPGGYTF
once	TRBV15	TRBJ1-2	NA	TGTGCCACCAGCAGAGATTTTGAGGAGAACGCGGGAAACTATGGCTACACCTTC	CATSRDFEENAGNYGYTF
NA	TRBV19	TRBJ1-5	NA	TGTGCCAGTACCCAATCCAATCAGCCCCAGCATTTT	CASTQSNQPQHF
NA	TRBV10-1	TRBJ1-1	NA	TGCGCCAGCAGTCCGATAGGAGGTGAAGCTTTCTTT	CASSPIGGEAFF
NA	TRBV7-9	TRBJ1-1	NA	TGTGCCAGCAGCTTAGAGGACAGCCATATTGAAGCTTTCTTT	CASSLEDSHIEAFF
NA	TRBV21-1	TRBJ2-7	NA	TGTGCCAGCTCGATGAAGGGGGCTACCTCCTACGAGCAGTACTTC	CASSMKGATSYEQYF
few	TRBV10-3	TRBJ2-1	TRBD2	TGTGCCATCAGTGAGTCGAGGACTAGCGGGAATGAGCAGTTCTTC	CAISESRTSGNEQFF
once	TRBV7-7	TRBJ2-7	NA	TGTGCCAGCGGACCAGTGGACACCTACGAGCAGTACTTC	CASGPVDTYEQYF
NA	TRBV29-1	TRBJ1-1	TRBD1	TGCAGCGTGGGACAGGGCTACACTGAAGCTTTCTTT	CSVGQGYTEAFF
NA	TRBV6-6	TRBJ2-3	NA	TGTGCCAGCAGGGGCACAGATACGCAGTATTTT	CASRGTDTQYF
NA	TRBV18	TRBJ1-2	NA	TGTGCCAGCTCACCGGGGGATGGTGGCTACACCTTC	CASSPGDGGYTF
once	TRBV5-1	TRBJ2-5	NA	TGCGCCAGCAGCTTGTCAGGGAGCCGAGAGACCCAGTACTTC	CASSLSGSRETQYF
NA	TRBV19	TRBJ2-2	NA	TGTGCCAGTAAACGTCGGGGCCTCGACACCGGGGAGCTGTTTTTT	CASKRRGLDTGELFF
NA	TRBV13	TRBJ2-3	TRBD2	TGTGCCAGCAGCTTAGCAGCGGGGGGAGGTAGCACAGATACGCAGTATTTT	CASSLAAGGGSTDTQYF
NA	TRBV7-6	TRBJ2-1	NA	TGTGCCAGCAGCTTAGCCGACAATGAGCAGTTCTTC	CASSLADNEQFF
few	TRBV7-6	TRBJ2-3	NA	TGTGCCAGCAGCTCGGGAAATCTCGTGGGAACAGATACGCAGTATTTT	CASSSGNLVGTDTQYF
NA	TRBV4-3	TRBJ2-3	NA	TGCGCCAGCAGCCAAGGGACTCAGACAGATACGCAGTATTTT	CASSQGTQTDTQYF
few	TRBV5-1	TRBJ1-1	NA	TGCGCCAGCAGCCTTACCGGGACGCCAGGATACACTGAAGCTTTCTTT	CASSLTGTPGYTEAFF
NA	TRBV9	TRBJ2-7	NA	TGTGCCAGCAGCGTAGGGCGGAATTCCTACGAGCAGTACTTC	CASSVGRNSYEQYF
NA	TRBV6-7	TRBJ1-3	NA	TGTGCCAGACCGAAGACTGGCTCTGGAAACACCATATATTTT	CARPKTGSGNTIYF
NA	TRBV4-2	TRBJ2-7	NA	TGTGCCAGCAGCCAAGAGGTAAGGCCGGGGAAGAGCTCCTACGAGCAGTACTTC	CASSQEVRPGKSSYEQYF
NA	TRBV19	TRBJ2-7	NA	TGTGCCGTCCGGACATCCATCTCGGGCGAGCAGTACTTC	CAVRTSISGEQYF
NA	TRBV4-1	TRBJ2-5	TRBD1	TGCGCCAGCAGCCAAGATACAGGGGGAAGTTACCAAGAGACCCAGTACTTC	CASSQDTGGSYQETQYF
few	TRBV5-1	TRBJ2-3	TRBD2	TGCGCCAGCAGCTTGGAGCGGGGCTCGGAGGATACGCAGTATTTT	CASSLERGSEDTQYF
NA	TRBV2	TRBJ2-7	NA	TGTGCCAGCACTCTACTAGCCGGGCCAGCCGAGCAGTACTTC	CASTLLAGPAEQYF
few	TRBV7-9	TRBJ2-2	TRBD1	TGTGCCAGCAGACACGCCAGGGGGCTCGGCACCGGGGAGCTGTTTTTT	CASRHARGLGTGELFF
NA	TRBV7-2	TRBJ2-2	NA	TGTGCCAGCAGACAGGAGACCGGGGAGCTGTTTTTT	CASRQETGELFF
NA	TRBV27	TRBJ1-6	TRBD1	TGTGCCAGCTCCCGTTGGGGACAGGGGGGAAGGAGCTATAATTCACCCCTCCACTTT	CASSRWGQGGRSYNSPLHF
once	TRBV7-9	TRBJ2-5	NA	TGTGCCAGCAGCCGCCTCGGGAGAGGGGAGACCCAGTACTTC	CASSRLGRGETQYF
NA	TRBV9	TRBJ2-3	NA	TGTGCCACCTCAACCGCTAGCACAGATACGCAGTATTTT	CATSTASTDTQYF
NA	TRBV7-8	TRBJ1-1	NA	TGTGCCAGCAGCTTGACAGTGAACACTGAAGCTTTCTTT	CASSLTVNTEAFF
NA	TRBV2	TRBJ2-7	NA	TGTGCCAGCAGTGCCACCAACGAGCAGTACTTC	CASSATNEQYF
few	TRBV30	TRBJ1-1	NA	TGTGCCTGGAGTGGAGGAGGAGGGGAGACGGCTTTCTTT	CAWSGGGGETAFF
NA	TRBV6-1	TRBJ2-1	TRBD2	TGTGCCAGCAGTGAGGAGGTAGCGGGGGGGAATGAGCAGTTCTTC	CASSEEVAGGNEQFF
once	TRBV19	TRBJ2-2	NA	TGTGCCAGTAGTATAGGGGGGCCCGCGAACACCGGGGAGCTGTTTTTT	CASSIGGPANTGELFF
NA	TRBV10-3	TRBJ1-1	NA	TGTGCCATCACCGACAGAATAACTGAAGCTTTCTTT	CAITDRITEAFF
few	TRBV2	TRBJ1-4	NA	TGTGCCACTACGACAGAGTTGAATGAAAAACTGTTTTTT	CATTTELNEKLFF
NA	TRBV7-2	TRBJ2-7	NA	TGTGCCAGCAGCTTTGTAGCGATCCCCTCCTACGAGCAGTACTTC	CASSFVAIPSYEQYF
few	TRBV6-1	TRBJ2-3	TRBD1	TGTGCCAGCAGTGGTCAGGGGGCGGGCACAGATACGCAGTATTTT	CASSGQGAGTDTQYF
NA	TRBV6-1	TRBJ1-2	NA	TGTGCCAGCACCTCAGACACCATCCCGAGCAGTGGCTACACCTTC	CASTSDTIPSSGYTF
NA	TRBV5-6	TRBJ2-4	TRBD2	TGTGCCAGCAGCTATTCCGGGACTAAAGGGAACATTCAGTACTTC	CASSYSGTKGNIQYF
few	TRBV30	TRBJ2-7	TRBD1	TGTGCCTGGAGTCAGGGGGTGACCTACGAGCAGTACTTC	CAWSQGVTYEQYF